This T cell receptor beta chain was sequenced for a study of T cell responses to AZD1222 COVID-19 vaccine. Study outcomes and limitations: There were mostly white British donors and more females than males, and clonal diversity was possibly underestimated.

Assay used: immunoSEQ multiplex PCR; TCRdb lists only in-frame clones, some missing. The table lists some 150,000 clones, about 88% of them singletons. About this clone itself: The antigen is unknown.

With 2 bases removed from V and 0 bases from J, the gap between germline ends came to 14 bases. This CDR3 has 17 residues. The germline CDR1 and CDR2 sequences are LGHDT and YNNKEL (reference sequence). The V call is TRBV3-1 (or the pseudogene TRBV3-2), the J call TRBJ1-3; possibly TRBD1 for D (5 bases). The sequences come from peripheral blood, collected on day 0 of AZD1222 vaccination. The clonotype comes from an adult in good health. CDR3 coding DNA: TGTGCCAGCAGCCAACGCGGTAGGGGTAACTCTGGAAACACCATATATTTT. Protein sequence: CASSQRGRGNSGNTIYF.